This passage covers 21 T cell receptor beta chains from one sample sequenced in a study of blood T cell repertoires in COVID-19. Repertoires were generated with immunoSEQ multiplex PCR, while TCRdb's copy carries only in-frame clones and drops some. The repertoire holds around 33,000 clones, 90% seen once, with about 21% in the top ten. The sequenced material came from peripheral blood. The receptors here all came from a man older than 75 with acute or convalescent COVID-19.

The chain carries TRBV6-5 and TRBJ1-6; a weak D match, TRBD1 (5 bases). V was clipped by 0 bases and J by 10 bases, with 16 bases between them. This CDR3 comprises 16 residues. Germline-derived CDR1 and CDR2 are MNHEY and SVGAGI. As DNA, the CDR3 is TGTGCCAGCAGTTACTCGGGGCGGCGCGGGGGATCACCCCTCCACTTT. This encodes CASSYSGRRGGSPLHF.

This clone was seen only once. The chain is built from TRBV7-9 and TRBJ2-5; TRBD1 aligns across 8 bases. Germline lookup yields CDR1 SEHNR and CDR2 FQNEAQ (reference sequence). J gave up 0 bases and V 5 bases, and 11 bases lay outside the gene matches. This CDR3 contains 17 residues. CDR3 sequence (DNA): TGTGCCAGCAGCCGAGGGTGGGACAGGAGGTACCAAGAGACCCAGTACTTC. It translates to CASSRGWDRRYQETQYF.

This chain joins TRBV28 and TRBJ1-4; weak D call: TRBD1 (6 bases). CDR1 is MDHEN and CDR2 is SYDVKM in the germline V gene. There are 14 residues in the CDR3. V lost 6 bases, J lost 7 bases, and 15 bases lay in between. The CDR3 region has the DNA TGTGCCAGCAGAAGGACAGTTTTAGTTGAAAAACTGTTTTTT. It codes for CASRRTVLVEKLFF. Using reference TRBV28 and TRBJ1-4 for the parts outside the CDR3, the full variable domain is DVKVTQSSRYLVKRTGEKVFLECVQDMDHENMFWYRQDPGLGLRLIYFSYDVKMKEKGDIPEGYSVSREKKERFSLILESASTNQTSMYLCASRRTVLVEKLFFGSGTQLSVL.

The table lists this clone with a count of one. The V gene is TRBV11-2, the J gene TRBJ2-7, with TRBD1 matching 8 bases. This CDR3 is 16 amino acids long. Germline assignment: CDR1 SGHAT and CDR2 FQNNGV. The junction had 7 bases not matched to a gene; V was cut back by 3 bases and J by 0 bases. DNA of the CDR3: TGTGCCAGCAGCTTCTCCGGGACAGGAGCCTCCTACGAGCAGTACTTC. Translating it yields CASSFSGTGASYEQYF.

This rearrangement joins TRBV28 to TRBJ1-2; perhaps TRBD1 as D (6 bases). Deletions cut 1 base from V and 11 bases from J, with 20 bases between. CDR1 is MDHEN and CDR2 is SYDVKM in the germline V gene. This CDR3 comprises 15 residues. The DNA of the CDR3 is TGTGCCAGCAGTTTATCTCGGACAGCCACATCGAGATACACCTTC. Translated: CASSLSRTATSRYTF.

The chain is built from TRBV30 and TRBJ1-3; maybe TRBD1 (6 bases). Trimming left V 3 bases short and J 0 bases short, with 15 bases between. CDR1 is GTSNPN, CDR2 SVGIG, per germline (reference sequence). This CDR3 is 16 amino acids long. Here the CDR3 DNA reads TGTGCCTGGAGGGAACGGGACACTTCCTCTGGAAACACCATATATTTT. Amino acids: CAWRERDTSSGNTIYF. The full variable domain, its missing parts supplied by reference TRBV30 and TRBJ1-3, is SQTIHQWPATLVQPVGSPLSLECTVEGTSNPNLYWYRQAAGRGLQLLFYSVGIGQISSEVPQNLSASRPQDRQFILSSKKLLLSDSGFYLCAWRERDTSSGNTIYFGEGSWLTVV.

The chain is built from TRBV28 and TRBJ1-4, with D possibly TRBD1 on 6 matching bases. Germline V gives CDR1 MDHEN, CDR2 SYDVKM. This CDR3 has 14 amino acids. V was cut by 6 bases and J by 5 bases, with 13 bases left in between. The CDR3 DNA is TGTGCCAGCAGCGCACAGGGTGTGAATGAAAAACTGTTTTTT. This translates into CASSAQGVNEKLFF.

This chain connects TRBV4-1 to TRBJ1-2; TRBD1 matches 7 bases. This CDR3 contains 18 residues. Per the germline V gene, CDR1 is MGHRA and CDR2 is YSYEKL. V trimming: 0 bases; J trimming: 4 bases; junction bases outside the gene matches: 14. CDR3 protein: CASSQEGRTGPRIYGYTF. In DNA, the CDR3 is TGCGCCAGCAGCCAAGAAGGGCGGACAGGCCCTCGTATCTATGGCTACACCTTC.

This clone was detected only once. This sequence joins TRBV7-9 and TRBJ2-7, with D perhaps matching TRBD1 (6 bases). The CDR3 length is 13 residues. V was clipped by 6 bases and J by 3 bases, with 12 bases between them. CDR1 is SEHNR and CDR2 is FQNEAQ in the germline V gene (reference sequence). The CDR3 DNA reads as TGTGCCAGCAGGCCAGACAGGTTCTACGAGCAGTACTTC. This gives the protein CASRPDRFYEQYF. Full variable domain (rest looked up from reference TRBV7-9 and TRBJ2-7): DTGVSQNPRHKITKRGQNVTFRCDPISEHNRLYWYRQTLGQGPEFLTYFQNEAQLEKSRLLSDRFSAERPKGSFSTLEIQRTEQGDSAMYLCASRPDRFYEQYFGPGTRLTVT.

This chain links TRBV27 with TRBJ2-3; TRBD1 matches at 9 bases. This CDR3 has 14 amino acids. Germline-derived CDR1 and CDR2 are MNHEY and SMNVEV (reference sequence). V gave up 6 bases and J gave up 5 bases; unmatched junction bases: 6. The CDR3 sequence: CASRQQGAGDTQYF. The CDR3 DNA is TGTGCCAGCAGGCAACAGGGGGCAGGAGATACGCAGTATTTT.

The DNA of the CDR3 is TGCGCCAGCAGCTTTACAGGGGAGGCTACCTACGAGCAGTACTTC. Translating it yields CASSFTGEATYEQYF. The chain joins TRBV5-1 to TRBJ2-7, with TRBD1 as a possible D gene (7 bases). This CDR3 is 15 amino acids long. V gave up 2 bases and J gave up 2 bases, with 14 bases separating them. Germline CDR1 is SGHRS and CDR2 is YFSETQ.

This chain uses TRBV5-1 with TRBJ1-3; unclear D gene. The CDR3 has 15 residues. Germline CDR1 reads SGHRS; CDR2 reads YFSETQ. Trimming cost V 5 bases and J 0 bases, with 12 bases left between them. CDR3 residues: CASSRALASGNTIYF. Written as DNA, the CDR3 is TGCGCCAGCAGTCGTGCCTTGGCCTCTGGAAACACCATATATTTT.

This clone was detected once. The chain has TRBV4-2 and TRBJ1-5; D is ambiguous. CDR1 LGHNA and CDR2 YNFKEQ come from the germline V gene. Trimming took 4 bases from V and 9 from J, leaving 19 bases between them. The CDR3 is 15 residues long. CDR3 sequence reads: CASSPGSRIRRPQHF. The CDR3 DNA reads TGTGCCAGCAGCCCAGGTTCTCGCATTCGTCGGCCCCAGCATTTT.

The chain recombines TRBV6-5 with TRBJ1-3; D perhaps matches TRBD1 (5 bases). The CDR3 is made up of 13 amino acids. With 6 bases removed from V and 2 bases from J, the gap between germline ends came to 8 bases. Per the germline V gene, CDR1 is MNHEY and CDR2 is SVGAGI. DNA of the CDR3: TGTGCCAGCAGCCGGACAACTGGAAACACCATATATTTT. Its protein is CASSRTTGNTIYF.

CDR3 nucleotides: TGTGCCAGCAGCCATTCCGGGGGTTACACTGAAGCTTTCTTT. Translation: CASSHSGGYTEAFF. This chain connects TRBV5-6 to TRBJ1-1; maybe TRBD1 (5 bases). There are 14 residues in the CDR3. Looked up from germline, CDR1 is SGHDT and CDR2 is YYEEEE. With 4 bases removed from V and 3 bases from J, the gap between germline ends came to 13 bases.

The chain is built from TRBV6-5 and TRBJ2-1, with unresolved D. The CDR3 is 12 residues long. Trimming removed 6 bases at V and 8 bases at J, with 11 bases between. CDR1 and CDR2 (germline): MNHEY, SVGAGI. CDR3 nucleotide sequence: TGTGCCAGCAGCTCTAGGTGGGATGAGCAGTTCTTC. Translation gives CASSSRWDEQFF.

The chain has TRBV7-3 and TRBJ2-1; 11 nucleotides line up with TRBD2. Germline CDR1 is SGHTA and CDR2 is FQGTGA. V trimming: 4 bases; J trimming: 4 bases; junction bases outside the gene matches: 3. This CDR3 has 15 residues. This chain's CDR3 is CASSSTSGAYNEQFF. DNA of the CDR3: TGTGCCAGCAGCTCGACTAGCGGGGCGTACAATGAGCAGTTCTTC.

This clone was detected once. The rearrangement uses TRBV9 and TRBJ2-3, with a possible D match to TRBD2 (7 bases). The CDR3 totals 17 residues. CDR1 SGDLS and CDR2 YYNGEE come from the germline V gene. The ends were cut back, 0 bases at V and 7 bases at J, with 21 bases in the middle. Here the CDR3 reads CASSVAPSIGGANTQYF. CDR3 bases: TGTGCCAGCAGCGTAGCCCCTAGCATTGGGGGGGCAAATACGCAGTATTTT.

Here the CDR3 DNA reads TGTGCCAGCAGTCCCGGGACAGGGCGGGCCTACGAGCAGTACTTC. Translation: CASSPGTGRAYEQYF. The chain links TRBV6-5 to TRBJ2-7, with 9 bases lining up with TRBD1. CDR1 and CDR2 (germline): MNHEY, SVGAGI. CDR3 length: 15 residues. V gave up 5 bases and J gave up 2 bases; unmatched junction bases: 7.

This clone showed up just once. V usage is TRBV11-2 and J usage is TRBJ1-6; D gene unclear. The germline gives CDR1 SGHAT, CDR2 FQNNGV. There are 15 residues in the CDR3. V lost 1 base and J lost 7, with 11 bases in between. The CDR3 loop is CASSLALRENSPLHF. The DNA of the CDR3 is TGTGCCAGCAGCTTAGCTCTGAGGGAAAATTCACCCCTCCACTTT.

This clone was counted only a few times. The V call is TRBV9, the J call TRBJ1-5; 10 bases match TRBD1. With 5 bases clipped from V and 6 bases from J, the junction kept 8 bases outside the gene matches. The germline V gene encodes CDR1 SGDLS and CDR2 YYNGEE. The CDR3 is 15 amino acids. The CDR3 DNA follows: TGTGCCAGCAGTCGACAGGGGGCAAGGAGTCAGCCCCAGCATTTT. As protein: CASSRQGARSQPQHF.